This T cell receptor beta chain is from a study of control samples from healthy donors and cancer patients. This clone was picked up a small number of times. V was trimmed by 0 bases and J by 6 bases, leaving 14 bases between them. The CDR3 extends over 16 amino acids. From germline, CDR1 is KGHSH and CDR2 LQKENI. The data were produced by immunoSEQ multiplex PCR, yet TCRdb's version contains in-frame clones alone and is incomplete. Here the sample spans some 87,000 clones, roughly 82% being singletons. The sample taken for sequencing was PBMCs. The TCR was taken from a man aged 60 to 69 with head and neck cancer. The chain has TRBV18 and TRBJ1-4; maybe TRBD1 (5 bases). The CDR3 sequence is CASSPPNRGRDEKLFF. The DNA for the CDR3 is TGTGCCAGCTCACCACCGAATCGGGGCCGTGATGAAAAACTGTTTTTT.